This TCR beta chain originates from a study of blood T cell repertoires in COVID-19. Across the study: COVID-19 samples from acute and convalescent phases originated in the United States, Italy and Spain.

Only in-frame clones appear in the TCRdb table, and some are missing; sequencing was by immunoSEQ multiplex PCR. The sample contains about 250,000 clones, roughly 84% of which appear only once. This CDR3 has 13 amino acids. Germline V lookup: CDR1 MRHNA, CDR2 SNTAGT. Trimming removed 6 bases at V and 4 bases at J, with 9 bases between. V and J are TRBV6-4 and TRBJ2-2; no firm D call. Source material: peripheral blood. The receptor was isolated from a human donor with COVID-19, enrolled during active disease. The donor label of this sample is uncertain. DNA for the CDR3: TGTGCCAGCAGGAGAGGTGGCACCGGGGAGCTGTTTTTT. Translating gives CASRRGGTGELFF.